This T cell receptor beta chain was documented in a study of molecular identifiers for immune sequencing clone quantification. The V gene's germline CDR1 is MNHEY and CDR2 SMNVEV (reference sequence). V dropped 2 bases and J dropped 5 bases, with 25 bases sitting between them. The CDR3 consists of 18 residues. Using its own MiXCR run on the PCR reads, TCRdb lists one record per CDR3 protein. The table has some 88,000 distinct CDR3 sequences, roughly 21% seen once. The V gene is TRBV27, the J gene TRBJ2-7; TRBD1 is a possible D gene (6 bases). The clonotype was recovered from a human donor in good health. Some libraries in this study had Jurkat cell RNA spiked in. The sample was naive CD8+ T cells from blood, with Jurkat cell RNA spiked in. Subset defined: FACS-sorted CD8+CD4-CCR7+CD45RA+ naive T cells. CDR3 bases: TGTGCCAGCAGTTTAGCAACGCCACAGGGTTCGAGCATGGACGAGCAGTACTTC. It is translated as CASSLATPQGSSMDEQYF.